The 32 T cell receptor beta chains below come from one sample, sequenced in a study of T cell responses to AZD1222 COVID-19 vaccine. The table came from immunoSEQ multiplex PCR; TCRdb's copy has only in-frame clones and leaves some out. The sample yields approximately 84,000 clones, about 80% seen once. The material sequenced was peripheral blood, taken 28 days after the second AZD1222 dose. The source of these receptors is an adult who received the AZD1222 COVID-19 vaccine.

The V gene is TRBV28, the J gene TRBJ1-6, with D unresolved. Germline loops: CDR1 MDHEN, CDR2 SYDVKM. Trimming shortened V by 3 bases and J by 8 bases, and 11 bases separated the two germline ends. The CDR3 loop spans 14 amino acids. The CDR3 reads CASSFYHRDSPLHF. In nucleotides, the CDR3 is TGTGCCAGCAGTTTTTACCACAGAGATTCACCCCTCCACTTT.

The chain carries TRBV4-2 and TRBJ2-2, with TRBD2 matching over 12 bases. With 0 bases clipped from V and 7 bases from J, the junction kept 12 bases outside the gene matches. Germline assignment: CDR1 LGHNA and CDR2 YNFKEQ. The CDR3 length is 19 residues. CDR3 nucleotides: TGTGCCAGCAGCCAAGATCTGACGGCTAGCGGGAGGGCCGGCGGGGAGCTGTTTTTT. Translated: CASSQDLTASGRAGGELFF.

The rearrangement joins TRBV19 to TRBJ1-5; D uncertain. CDR1 is LNHDA, CDR2 SQIVND, per germline (reference sequence). The V end lost 4 bases, the J end lost 4 bases, and 5 bases lay between the germline ends. The CDR3 length is 12 residues. The chain's CDR3 is CASSRRNQPQHF. CDR3 DNA: TGTGCCAGTAGTAGGAGAAATCAGCCCCAGCATTTT.

The gene calls are TRBV7-8 and TRBJ2-6; D gene uncertain. Per the germline V gene, CDR1 is SGHVS and CDR2 is FQNEAQ. With 7 bases removed from V and 0 bases from J, the gap between germline ends came to 7 bases. The CDR3 spans 14 residues. CDR3: CASKPSSGANVLTF. In nucleotides, the CDR3 is TGTGCCAGCAAACCCAGCTCTGGGGCCAACGTCCTGACTTTC.

This rearrangement joins TRBV9 to TRBJ2-1; no definite D call. The CDR3 is made up of 13 amino acids. CDR1 and CDR2 from the germline V gene are SGDLS and YYNGEE. The V and J ends lost 0 bases and 12 bases respectively, with 13 bases between them. CDR3 sequence: CASSVEGATGQFF. For the CDR3, the DNA is TGTGCCAGCAGCGTAGAAGGAGCGACGGGGCAGTTCTTC.

This clone appeared a few times. The chain combines TRBV10-2 with TRBJ2-7, with 9 bases identical to TRBD1. From germline, CDR1 is WSHSY and CDR2 SAAADI. This CDR3 has 15 amino acids. V was pared by 4 bases and J by 1 base, with 5 bases of the junction left unmatched. CDR3 loop: CASSGTGGASYEQYF. CDR3 DNA: TGCGCCAGCAGTGGAACAGGGGGCGCGTCCTACGAGCAGTACTTC.

V gene TRBV30 combines with J gene TRBJ1-2, with D tentatively TRBD1 (5 bases). Looked up from germline, CDR1 is GTSNPN and CDR2 is SVGIG (reference sequence). Trimming stripped 0 bases from V and 4 bases from J, with 9 bases between. The CDR3 contains 13 residues. The CDR3 sequence is CAWSVEGPYGYTF. CDR3 sequence (DNA): TGTGCCTGGAGTGTGGAGGGGCCCTATGGCTACACCTTC.

V usage is TRBV28 and J usage is TRBJ2-7; 7 bases fit TRBD1. Germline V CDR1 and CDR2: MDHEN, SYDVKM. This CDR3 region has 12 residues. DNA for the CDR3: TGTGCTTCTCTTGGGACAGCCTACGAGCAGTACTTC. Protein: CASLGTAYEQYF.

This clone was observed a few times. The chain has TRBV30 and TRBJ1-2; no definite D call. V dropped 2 bases and J dropped 7 bases, with 14 bases sitting between them. CDR1 GTSNPN and CDR2 SVGIG come from the germline V gene (reference sequence). This CDR3 comprises 13 residues. The CDR3 reads CAWSLGISFGYTF. For the CDR3, the DNA is TGTGCCTGGAGTCTAGGGATTAGCTTTGGCTACACCTTC.

The chain recombines TRBV6-1 with TRBJ1-5; the D is unclear. The germline V gene has CDR1 MNHNS and CDR2 SASEGT. The CDR3 length is 16 residues. V gave up 0 bases and J gave up 4 bases, with 13 bases separating them. As DNA, the CDR3 is TGTGCCAGCAGTGAAGCGTGGGATTTGGGGAATCAGCCCCAGCATTTT. It codes for CASSEAWDLGNQPQHF.

The chain couples TRBV30 to TRBJ1-1, with a tentative D call TRBD1 (5 bases). V shed 5 bases and J shed 7 bases, with 11 bases lying between them. The CDR3 has 11 residues. CDR1 and CDR2 from the germline V gene are GTSNPN and SVGIG (reference sequence). Here the CDR3 reads CAWGPGGEAFF. Written as DNA, the CDR3 is TGTGCCTGGGGACCCGGGGGTGAAGCTTTCTTT.

V is TRBV27 and J is TRBJ2-7, with D maybe TRBD1 (5 bases). V lost 0 bases, J lost 5 bases, and 14 bases lay in between. The CDR3 consists of 15 residues. Germline values: CDR1 MNHEY, CDR2 SMNVEV (reference sequence). The CDR3 is CASSLSPGRVNEQYF. The CDR3 nucleotides read TGTGCCAGCAGTTTATCTCCGGGCAGGGTCAACGAGCAGTACTTC.

The chain couples TRBV11-3 to TRBJ2-4; D is unresolved. V lost 5 bases and J lost 8, with 7 bases in between. CDR1 and CDR2 (germline): SGHNT, YENEEA. There are 11 residues in the CDR3. CDR3: CASSDWDIQYF. CDR3 DNA: TGTGCCAGCAGCGATTGGGACATTCAGTACTTC.

This clone was counted only a few times. The chain couples TRBV10-3 to TRBJ1-4; no reliable D call. CDR3 length equals 14 residues. Germline CDR1 ENHRY, CDR2 SYGVKD. V dropped 3 bases and J dropped 6 bases, with 11 bases sitting between them. The CDR3 loop is CAISDRRRDEKLFF. CDR3 in DNA: TGTGCCATCAGTGACAGGCGGAGGGATGAAAAACTGTTTTTT.

J is TRBJ2-5 and V is TRBV6-2 or TRBV6-3, with 7 bases aligning to TRBD1. This CDR3 contains 12 residues. With V trimmed by 5 bases and J by 5 bases, 2 bases remained unmatched. In germline, CDR1 is MNHEY, CDR2 SVGEGT. The CDR3 region has the DNA TGTGCCAGCAGTCAGGACAGGGAGACCCAGTACTTC. Its protein product is CASSQDRETQYF.

This clone was picked up one time. The genes are TRBV6-5 and TRBJ2-1; TRBD1 aligns across 9 bases. This CDR3 is built from 14 residues. The trim removed 6 bases at V and 9 bases at J, leaving 9 bases unmatched. In germline, CDR1 is MNHEY, CDR2 SVGAGI. CDR3 in DNA: TGTGCCAGCAGACCGGGACAGGGAGGCGGTGAGCAGTTCTTC. Amino acids: CASRPGQGGGEQFF.

The V and J genes are TRBV7-2 and TRBJ2-3; D is possibly TRBD1 (5 bases). Germline CDR1 is SGHTA and CDR2 is FQGNSA. V lost 2 bases and J lost 2, with 11 bases in between. CDR3 length: 15 amino acids. CDR3 sequence (DNA): TGTGCCAGCAGCTTAATGACAGCTAACACAGATACGCAGTATTTT. This gives the protein CASSLMTANTDTQYF.

V gene TRBV7-3 combines with J gene TRBJ2-3, with a possible D match to TRBD1 (5 bases). The CDR3 spans 14 residues. V lost 2 bases, J lost 2 bases, and 8 bases lay in between. Germline CDR1 is SGHTA and CDR2 is FQGTGA. The CDR3 loop reads CASSLGAVTDTQYF. The DNA for the CDR3 is TGTGCCAGCAGCTTAGGGGCCGTCACAGATACGCAGTATTTT. Combining the CDR3 with reference TRBV7-3 and TRBJ2-3 gives the whole variable domain GAGVSQTPSNKVTEKGKYVELRCDPISGHTALYWYRQSLGQGPEFLIYFQGTGAADDSGLPNDRFFAVRPEGSVSTLKIQRTERGDSAVYLCASSLGAVTDTQYFGPGTRLTVL.

The chain has TRBV27 and TRBJ1-1; D is perhaps TRBD1 (6 bases). The V gene lost 3 bases and the J gene lost 0 bases, with 8 bases spanning the gap. Germline assignment: CDR1 MNHEY and CDR2 SMNVEV (reference sequence). The CDR3 consists of 14 residues. The chain's CDR3 is CASSLGGLNTEAFF. CDR3 DNA: TGTGCCAGCAGTTTGGGGGGCCTGAACACTGAAGCTTTCTTT.

The chain joins TRBV2 to TRBJ1-5, with D uncertain. Germline CDR1 reads SNHLY; CDR2 reads FYNNEI. This CDR3 has 13 amino acids. The V and J ends lost 6 bases and 3 bases respectively, with 9 bases between them. This CDR3 reads CASSGPNNQPQHF. The CDR3 nucleotides are TGTGCCAGCAGCGGCCCGAACAATCAGCCCCAGCATTTT.

In this sample, this clone turned up once. The J gene is TRBJ2-1, the V gene TRBV4-3; 11 bases are shared with TRBD2. J was trimmed by 7 bases and V by 2 bases; bases with no gene match: 7. CDR3 size: 16 residues. CDR1 is LGHNA and CDR2 is YSLEER in the germline V gene. The CDR3 sequence is CASSQSLAGGMNEQFF. The CDR3 nucleotides read TGCGCCAGCAGCCAATCGTTAGCGGGAGGGATGAATGAGCAGTTCTTC.

The chain couples TRBV7-3 to TRBJ2-1; 9 bases are shared with TRBD2. V lost 4 bases and J lost 9; bases outside the gene matches: 25. Germline CDR1 is SGHTA and CDR2 is FQGTGA. The CDR3 extends over 20 amino acids. As DNA, the CDR3 is TGTGCCAGCAGCTCACGCGCGGGGGTTGTGGCGGGAGGGCACCCGGGTGAGCAGTTCTTC. Residues: CASSSRAGVVAGGHPGEQFF.

The V call is TRBV28, the J call TRBJ1-4; the D is unclear. Between the trimmed V and J ends, which lost 5 bases and 0 bases, there was a span of 10 bases. The germline gives CDR1 MDHEN, CDR2 SYDVKM. The CDR3 has 15 residues. The CDR3 protein is CASSLTSATNEKLFF. The DNA for the CDR3 is TGTGCCAGCAGTCTAACATCTGCAACTAATGAAAAACTGTTTTTT.

This clone has just one count. This chain links TRBV7-2 with TRBJ1-1; a weak D match, TRBD1 (5 bases). Trimming pared 4 bases from V and 3 bases from J, leaving 12 bases between. Germline V gene lookup returns CDR1 SGHTA and CDR2 FQGNSA. CDR3 length: 14 residues. CDR3 nucleotides: TGTGCCAGCAGCTCACGGGGGGAGGACACTGAAGCTTTCTTT. Amino acids: CASSSRGEDTEAFF.

The gene calls are TRBV14 and TRBJ1-6; D is possibly TRBD1 (5 bases). The germline V gene encodes CDR1 SGHDN and CDR2 FVKESK. Deletions cut 2 bases from V and 9 bases from J, with 14 bases between. The CDR3 has 15 residues. CDR3: CASSQHGGMGSPLHF. The CDR3 DNA is TGTGCCAGCAGCCAACATGGGGGGATGGGTTCACCCCTCCACTTT.

The J gene is TRBJ1-3, the V gene TRBV9; no definite D call. CDR1 is SGDLS and CDR2 is YYNGEE in the germline V gene. The CDR3 consists of 15 residues. V lost 0 bases to trimming and J lost 2 bases, with 9 bases between them. CDR3 loop: CASSVEVATGNTIYF. DNA of the CDR3: TGTGCCAGCAGCGTAGAGGTAGCAACTGGAAACACCATATATTTT.

CDR3 DNA: TGTGCCAGCTCACCACAACAACTCTCTGGAAACACCATATATTTT. It encodes CASSPQQLSGNTIYF. The V call is TRBV18, the J call TRBJ1-3, with D unresolved. The CDR3 covers 15 residues. Germline-derived CDR1 and CDR2 are KGHSH and LQKENI. The germline V and J ends were trimmed by 1 base and 0 bases, with 7 bases remaining between them.

The gene calls are TRBV19 and TRBJ2-3, with 7 nucleotides matching TRBD2. Per the germline V gene, CDR1 is LNHDA and CDR2 is SQIVND (reference sequence). Trimming took 3 bases from V and 8 from J; bases not matched to a gene: 8. This CDR3 region has 14 residues. In nucleotides, the CDR3 is TGTGCCAGTAGTATTGTGGCGGGAGAAGGTACGCAGTATTTT. It translates to CASSIVAGEGTQYF.

This rearrangement joins TRBV3-1 (or the pseudogene TRBV3-2) to TRBJ1-4; D is unclear. This CDR3 has 14 amino acids. V gave up 1 base and J gave up 0 bases, with 3 bases separating them. The V gene's germline CDR1 is LGHDT and CDR2 YNNKEL (reference sequence). CDR3 in amino acids: CASSQAATNEKLFF. In DNA, the CDR3 is TGTGCCAGCAGCCAAGCAGCAACTAATGAAAAACTGTTTTTT.

The genes are TRBV20-1 and TRBJ2-5, with D hard to call. The CDR3 contains 11 residues. The germline V and J ends were trimmed by 0 bases and 7 bases, with 6 bases remaining between them. Germline assignment: CDR1 DFQATT and CDR2 SNEGSKA (reference sequence). The CDR3 loop is CSARDKGTQYF. CDR3 in DNA: TGCAGTGCTAGAGATAAAGGGACCCAGTACTTC.

V usage is TRBV29-1 and J usage is TRBJ2-6, with D unresolved. V dropped 2 bases and J dropped 0 bases, with 2 bases sitting between them. The CDR3 has 13 residues. Per the germline V gene, CDR1 is SQVTM and CDR2 is ANQGSEA. This CDR3 is CSVEFSGANVLTF. Here the CDR3 DNA reads TGCAGCGTTGAATTCTCTGGGGCCAACGTCCTGACTTTC.

V is TRBV27 and J is TRBJ2-2; TRBD1 is a possible D gene (5 bases). Germline values: CDR1 MNHEY, CDR2 SMNVEV (reference sequence). V lost 4 bases and J 1 base, leaving 7 bases between the germline ends. This CDR3 has 14 amino acids. The CDR3 DNA is TGTGCCAGCAGTTGGGGCAAGAACACCGGGGAGCTGTTTTTT. Encoded protein: CASSWGKNTGELFF.